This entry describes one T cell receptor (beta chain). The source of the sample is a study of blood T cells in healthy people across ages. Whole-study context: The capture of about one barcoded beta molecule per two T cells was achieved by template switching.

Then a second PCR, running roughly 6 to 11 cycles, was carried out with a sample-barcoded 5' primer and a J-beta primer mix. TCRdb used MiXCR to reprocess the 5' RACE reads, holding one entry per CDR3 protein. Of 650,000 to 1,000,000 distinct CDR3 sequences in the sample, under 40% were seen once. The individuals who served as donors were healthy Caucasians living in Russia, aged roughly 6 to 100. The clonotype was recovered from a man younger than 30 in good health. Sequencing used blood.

The CDR3 sequence: CAWSEGQGFKAFF. Written as DNA, the CDR3 is TGTGCCTGGAGTGAGGGACAGGGTTTTAAAGCTTTCTTT. The chain recombines TRBV30 with TRBJ1-1, with 9 positions matching TRBD1. Germline trimming cut 1 base from V and 9 bases from J; bases unmatched to any gene: 6. The CDR3 extends over 13 amino acids. The germline V gene has CDR1 GTSNPN and CDR2 SVGIG (reference sequence).